These 15 T cell receptor beta chains were all obtained from the same sample, sequenced in a study of blood T cell repertoires in COVID-19. TCRdb's copy holds only in-frame clones and misses some; the assay was immunoSEQ multiplex PCR. The sample consists of around 58,000 clones, 90% to 95% of them appearing once. Material for sequencing was peripheral blood. These receptors all come from a woman aged 60-75 years with active or convalescent COVID-19.

This clone was detected only a few times. The J gene is TRBJ1-5, the V gene TRBV2; 7 bases align to TRBD1. Per germline, CDR1 SNHLY and CDR2 FYNNEI. The ends lost 8 bases at V and 5 bases at J; junction bases unmatched: 12. The CDR3 loop spans 15 amino acids. CDR3 sequence: CASGDNRQGDQPQHF. The CDR3 DNA sequence: TGTGCCAGCGGGGATAATCGACAGGGAGATCAGCCCCAGCATTTT. Using reference TRBV2 and TRBJ1-5 for the parts outside the CDR3, the full variable domain is EPEVTQTPSHQVTQMGQEVILRCVPISNHLYFYWYRQILGQKVEFLVSFYNNEISEKSEIFDDQFSVERPDGSNFTLKIRSTKLEDSAMYFCASGDNRQGDQPQHFGDGTRLSIL.

V usage is TRBV9 and J usage is TRBJ2-1; 9 bases are a match to TRBD2. The CDR3 extends over 15 amino acids. Looked up from germline, CDR1 is SGDLS and CDR2 is YYNGEE. V shed 1 base, J shed 7 bases, and the junction held 6 bases outside the gene matches. The CDR3, as DNA: TGTGCCAGCAGCGTATCTAGCGGGGCTATTAATGAGCAGTTCTTC. The encoded protein is CASSVSSGAINEQFF.

The rearrangement links TRBV6-5 to TRBJ1-2; tentatively, D is TRBD1 (5 bases). V lost 0 bases, J lost 4 bases, and 15 bases lay in between. In germline, CDR1 is MNHEY, CDR2 SVGAGI. The CDR3 is 16 amino acids. The CDR3 sequence is CASSYSTAVSFYGYTF. For the CDR3, the DNA is TGTGCCAGCAGTTACTCGACAGCCGTGTCTTTCTATGGCTACACCTTC.

The J gene is TRBJ2-5, the V gene TRBV11-2; 9 bases align to TRBD2. The CDR3 runs 16 residues. In germline, CDR1 is SGHAT, CDR2 FQNNGV. The V gene end was trimmed by 3 bases and the J gene end by 2 bases; junction bases not matched to a gene: 7. The CDR3 bases are TGTGCCAGCAGCTTTAGTGCGGGGGGGCTTCAAGAGACCCAGTACTTC. Residues: CASSFSAGGLQETQYF.

The chain combines TRBV4-1 with TRBJ2-7, with TRBD2 matching 11 bases. Germline V lookup: CDR1 MGHRA, CDR2 YSYEKL. The CDR3 runs to 16 residues. The ends lost 2 bases at V and 1 base at J; junction bases unmatched: 4. CDR3 nucleotides: TGCGCCAGCAGCCAATCCGGGACTAGCGGTTCCTACGAGCAGTACTTC. Residues: CASSQSGTSGSYEQYF.

The rearrangement links TRBV18 to TRBJ1-2; TRBD1 matches at 10 bases. Germline CDR1 is KGHSH and CDR2 is LQKENI. The CDR3 runs 15 residues. Germline trimming cut 4 bases from V and 10 bases from J; bases unmatched to any gene: 12. The CDR3: CASSLGTGTGVDYTF. The CDR3 bases are TGTGCCAGCTCACTGGGAACCGGGACAGGGGTTGACTACACCTTC.

The chain couples TRBV28 to TRBJ2-5; TRBD2 matches 13 bases. Germline V lookup: CDR1 MDHEN, CDR2 SYDVKM. The CDR3 is 16 residues long. Trimming took 6 bases from V and 3 from J; bases not matched to a gene: 7. The CDR3 region is CASSFWTSGSKETQYF. The CDR3 DNA sequence: TGTGCCAGCAGCTTCTGGACTAGCGGGAGCAAAGAGACCCAGTACTTC.

The chain uses TRBV27 and TRBJ2-3, with 7 bases fitting TRBD2. Germline lookup yields CDR1 MNHEY and CDR2 SMNVEV (reference sequence). Trimming removed 4 bases from V and 1 base from J; junction bases left unmatched: 8. This CDR3 is 16 amino acids long. CDR3 region: CASSSWTRTGTDTQYF. CDR3 bases: TGTGCCAGCAGTTCTTGGACTAGGACTGGCACAGATACGCAGTATTTT.

This chain uses TRBV24-1 with TRBJ2-3; 13 bases agree with TRBD2. Germline assignment: CDR1 KGHDR and CDR2 SFDVKD. The CDR3 runs to 15 residues. The V segment lost 7 bases and the J segment 3 bases; nucleotides outside the gene matches: 3. For the CDR3, the DNA is TGTGCCACCAGCCTGGGACTAGCGGGGACAGATACGCAGTATTTT. Encoded protein: CATSLGLAGTDTQYF.

The rearrangement joins TRBV18 to TRBJ2-3; D is unclear. Germline V gene data show CDR1 as KGHSH and CDR2 as LQKENI. The CDR3 is 12 amino acids. Trimming removed 5 bases from V and 2 bases from J, with 5 bases in between. The CDR3 DNA reads TGTGCCAGCTCAGACAACACAGATACGCAGTATTTT. This translates into CASSDNTDTQYF. Based on the CDR3 plus reference TRBV18 and TRBJ2-3, the full variable domain is NAGVMQNPRHLVRRRGQEARLRCSPMKGHSHVYWYRQLPEEGLKFMVYLQKENIIDESGMPKERFSAEFPKEGPSILRIQQVVRGDSAAYFCASSDNTDTQYFGPGTRLTVL.

The V and J genes are TRBV18 and TRBJ2-6; TRBD2 is a possible D gene (6 bases). Germline V gene lookup returns CDR1 KGHSH and CDR2 LQKENI. The CDR3 extends over 16 amino acids. Trimming stripped 3 bases from V and 4 bases from J, with 13 bases between. The DNA of the CDR3 is TGTGCCAGCTCACCCGTGACTAGTTCCGGGGCCAACGTCCTGACTTTC. Amino acid sequence: CASSPVTSSGANVLTF.

This chain connects TRBV28 to TRBJ2-3; perhaps TRBD1 as D (7 bases). V was shortened by 1 base and J by 4 bases, with 18 bases between the two germline ends. The CDR3 is 17 residues long. The germline CDR1 and CDR2 sequences are MDHEN and SYDVKM. CDR3 in amino acids: CASSLSGTSQGADTQYF. The DNA for the CDR3 is TGTGCCAGCAGTTTATCAGGGACTTCTCAGGGGGCAGATACGCAGTATTTT.

The CDR3 loop reads CASSVVLGPTIYF. DNA for the CDR3: TGTGCCAGCAGCGTGGTTCTGGGCCCCACCATATATTTT. This rearrangement joins TRBV9 to TRBJ1-3; no reliable D call. V was shortened by 2 bases and J by 9 bases, with 12 bases between the two germline ends. This CDR3 spans 13 amino acids. Germline V gives CDR1 SGDLS, CDR2 YYNGEE.

V is TRBV30 and J is TRBJ2-1; D perhaps matches TRBD2 (6 bases). CDR1 is GTSNPN and CDR2 is SVGIG in the germline V gene (reference sequence). CDR3 size: 14 residues. V was trimmed by 4 bases and J by 2 bases, leaving 12 bases between them. The CDR3 DNA reads as TGTGCCTGGATTGGGGGGTCAGCCTACAATGAGCAGTTCTTC. It specifies CAWIGGSAYNEQFF. Using reference TRBV30 and TRBJ2-1 for the parts outside the CDR3, the full variable domain is SQTIHQWPATLVQPVGSPLSLECTVEGTSNPNLYWYRQAAGRGLQLLFYSVGIGQISSEVPQNLSASRPQDRQFILSSKKLLLSDSGFYLCAWIGGSAYNEQFFGPGTRLTVL.

The rearrangement joins TRBV10-3 to TRBJ1-2, with 8 bases aligning to TRBD1. There are 12 residues in the CDR3. J gave up 8 bases and V 7 bases, and 6 bases lay outside the gene matches. Germline V gene lookup returns CDR1 ENHRY and CDR2 SYGVKD. As DNA, the CDR3 is TGTGCCATCACCCTGACAGGGGAAGGCTACACCTTC. It is translated as CAITLTGEGYTF.